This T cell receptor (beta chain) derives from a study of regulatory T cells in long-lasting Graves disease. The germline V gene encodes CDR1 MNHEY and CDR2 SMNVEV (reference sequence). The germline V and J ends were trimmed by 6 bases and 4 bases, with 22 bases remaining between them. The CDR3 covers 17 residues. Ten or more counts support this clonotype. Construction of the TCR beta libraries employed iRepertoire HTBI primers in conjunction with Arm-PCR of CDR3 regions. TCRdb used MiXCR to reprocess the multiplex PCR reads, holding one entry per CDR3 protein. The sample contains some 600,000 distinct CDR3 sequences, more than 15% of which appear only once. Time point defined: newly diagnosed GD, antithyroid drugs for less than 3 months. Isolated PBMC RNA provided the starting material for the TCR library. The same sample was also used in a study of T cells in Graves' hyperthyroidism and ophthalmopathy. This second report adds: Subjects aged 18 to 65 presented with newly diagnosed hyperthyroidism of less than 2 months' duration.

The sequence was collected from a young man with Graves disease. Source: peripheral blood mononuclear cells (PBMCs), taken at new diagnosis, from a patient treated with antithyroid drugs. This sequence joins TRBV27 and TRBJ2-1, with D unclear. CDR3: CASRPHQPGPYYNEQFF. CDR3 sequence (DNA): TGTGCCAGCAGACCACATCAGCCAGGCCCGTATTACAATGAGCAGTTCTTC.